This T cell receptor beta chain was captured by sequencing in a study of identical twins. Study-wide results and caveats: For cord blood, abundant beta clonotypes had fewer insertions, unlike memory repertoires, which showed none.

Many counts were recorded for this clonotype. The antigen remains unidentified. Looked up from germline, CDR1 is MNHNS and CDR2 is SASEGT. The trim removed 5 bases at V and 4 bases at J, leaving 4 bases unmatched. The CDR3 runs to 16 residues. TCRdb redid the calling of the 5' RACE reads with MiXCR, one entry per CDR3 protein. There are 500,000 or so distinct CDR3 sequences in the sample; less than 25% occur only once, and 0.8% to 1% lies in the top ten. A further study also used this sample, focusing on T cells expressing NK-cell markers. That source reports: It was sorted CD3+CD56+NKG2C+, CD3+CD56+NKG2C- and CD3+CD56-NKG2C+ T cells that supplied the TCR beta repertoires.

The sample consisted of CD4+ T cells sorted from blood. This TCR came from a woman aged 18-30 years in good health. This chain uses TRBV6-1 with TRBJ2-1; 14 positions agree with TRBD2. The CDR3 nucleotides are TGTGCCAGCAGTCAGACTAGCGGGAGGGCATACAATGAGCAGTTCTTC. The encoded protein is CASSQTSGRAYNEQFF.